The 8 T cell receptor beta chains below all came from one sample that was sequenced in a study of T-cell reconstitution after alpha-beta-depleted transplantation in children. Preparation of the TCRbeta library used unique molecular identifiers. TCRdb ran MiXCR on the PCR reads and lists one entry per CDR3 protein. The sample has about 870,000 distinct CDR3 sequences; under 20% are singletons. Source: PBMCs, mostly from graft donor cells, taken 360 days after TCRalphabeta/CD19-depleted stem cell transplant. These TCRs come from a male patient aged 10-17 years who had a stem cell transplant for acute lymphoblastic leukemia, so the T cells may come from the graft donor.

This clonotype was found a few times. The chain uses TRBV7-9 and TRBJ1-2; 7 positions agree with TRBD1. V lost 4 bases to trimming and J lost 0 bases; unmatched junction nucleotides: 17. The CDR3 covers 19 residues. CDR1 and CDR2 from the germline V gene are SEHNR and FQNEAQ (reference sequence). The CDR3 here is CASSYPRDRKTAANYGYTF. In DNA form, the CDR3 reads TGTGCCAGCAGCTATCCCCGGGACAGAAAAACCGCAGCTAACTATGGCTACACCTTC.

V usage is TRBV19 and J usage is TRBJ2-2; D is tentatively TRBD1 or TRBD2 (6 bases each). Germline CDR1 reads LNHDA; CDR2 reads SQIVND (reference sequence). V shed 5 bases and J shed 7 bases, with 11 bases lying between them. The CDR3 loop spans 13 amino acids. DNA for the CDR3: TGTGCCAGTAGTTCGGGGGCAGGCGGGGAGCTGTTTTTT. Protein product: CASSSGAGGELFF.

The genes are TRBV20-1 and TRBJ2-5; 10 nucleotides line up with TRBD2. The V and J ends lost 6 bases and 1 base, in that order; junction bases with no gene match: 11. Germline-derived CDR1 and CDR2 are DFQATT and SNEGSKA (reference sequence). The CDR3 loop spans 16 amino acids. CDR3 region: CSAQSEREGRQETQYF. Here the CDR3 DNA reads TGCAGTGCCCAAAGTGAGCGGGAGGGCCGCCAAGAGACCCAGTACTTC.

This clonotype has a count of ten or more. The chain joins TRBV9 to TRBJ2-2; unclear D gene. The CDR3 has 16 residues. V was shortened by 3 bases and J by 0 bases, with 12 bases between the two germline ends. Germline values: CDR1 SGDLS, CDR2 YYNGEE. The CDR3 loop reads CASSAPAPANTGELFF. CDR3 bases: TGTGCCAGCAGCGCACCTGCCCCTGCGAACACCGGGGAGCTGTTTTTT.

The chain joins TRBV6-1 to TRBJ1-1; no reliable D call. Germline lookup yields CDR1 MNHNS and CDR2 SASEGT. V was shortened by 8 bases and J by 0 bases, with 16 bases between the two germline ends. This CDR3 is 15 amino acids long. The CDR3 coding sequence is TGTGCCAGCCTCCTCCTCAGCACTATGAACACTGAAGCTTTCTTT. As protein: CASLLLSTMNTEAFF.

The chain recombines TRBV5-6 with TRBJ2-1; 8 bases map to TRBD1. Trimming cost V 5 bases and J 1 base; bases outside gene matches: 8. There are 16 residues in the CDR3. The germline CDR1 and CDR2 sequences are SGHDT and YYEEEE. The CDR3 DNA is TGTGCCAGCAGTTACGACAGGGGACCGTCCTACAATGAGCAGTTCTTC. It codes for CASSYDRGPSYNEQFF.

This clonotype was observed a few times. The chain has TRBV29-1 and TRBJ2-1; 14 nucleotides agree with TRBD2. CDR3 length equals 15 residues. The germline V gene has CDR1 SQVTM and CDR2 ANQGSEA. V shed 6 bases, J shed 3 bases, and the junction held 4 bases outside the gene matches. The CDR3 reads CSVAGTSGSYNEQFF. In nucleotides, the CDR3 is TGCAGCGTGGCAGGGACTAGCGGGAGCTACAATGAGCAGTTCTTC.

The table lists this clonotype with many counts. This CDR3 reads CSVEGGRVYNEQYF. CDR3 in DNA: TGCAGCGTTGAAGGGGGCAGGGTATACAACGAGCAGTACTTC. The chain links TRBV29-1 to TRBJ2-7; TRBD1 is a possible D gene (5 bases). CDR3 size: 14 residues. Germline assignment: CDR1 SQVTM and CDR2 ANQGSEA. Trimming took 1 base from V and 5 from J, leaving 15 bases between them.